Each of the 15 T cell receptor beta chains below was sequenced from the same sample in a study of metastatic and nonmetastatic thyroid tumors. MiXCR was used by TCRdb to re-call the PCR reads. The data contain approximately 30,000 clones, around 7% of them seen just once; the ten biggest clones take up around 45%. Every patient was untreated before thyroid surgery. Sequenced sample: blood. The receptors derive from a female donor with papillary thyroid cancer or a benign thyroid nodule (not recorded which). Some clones in this sample may be carry-over from other donors' samples.

This clone was seen repeatedly, ten times or more. The gene calls are TRBV6-5 and TRBJ2-1; D call uncertain. This CDR3 is built from 14 residues. Trimming stripped 1 base from V and 12 bases from J, with 16 bases between. The germline V gene encodes CDR1 MNHEY and CDR2 SVGAGI. CDR3 sequence: CASSYLSGPQAQFF. The CDR3 DNA reads as TGTGCCAGCAGTTACTTGTCGGGCCCCCAAGCGCAGTTCTTC.

This clone has ten or more counts. The chain joins TRBV5-6 to TRBJ1-6, with D unresolved. Germline CDR1 and CDR2: SGHDT and YYEEEE. Trimming took off 4 bases at V and 14 bases at J, with 16 bases between the two ends. There are 13 residues in the CDR3. The CDR3 loop is CASSQPGSLTLHF. CDR3 sequence (DNA): TGTGCCAGCAGCCAGCCAGGATCTCTCACCCTCCACTTT.

This clone was seen many times. The CDR3 DNA reads TGTGCCAGCAGCTTAGACAACTCAGGGGTGACTGAAGCTTTCTTT. It translates to CASSLDNSGVTEAFF. V usage is TRBV7-9 and J usage is TRBJ1-1, with D possibly TRBD1 on 6 matching bases. This CDR3 has 15 residues. Germline V lookup: CDR1 SEHNR, CDR2 FQNEAQ (reference sequence). Deletions cut 1 base from V and 5 bases from J, with 14 bases between. Filled out from reference TRBV7-9 and TRBJ1-1, the complete variable domain reads DTGVSQNPRHKITKRGQNVTFRCDPISEHNRLYWYRQTLGQGPEFLTYFQNEAQLEKSRLLSDRFSAERPKGSFSTLEIQRTEQGDSAMYLCASSLDNSGVTEAFFGQGTRLTVV.

There are many counts of this clone. The V gene is TRBV7-6, the J gene TRBJ2-6; D call uncertain. This CDR3 spans 15 amino acids. V lost 5 bases to trimming and J lost 2 bases, with 10 bases between them. The V gene's germline CDR1 is SGHVS and CDR2 FNYEAQ. DNA for the CDR3: TGTGCCAGCAGCCCTCTGGGTGCTGGGGCCAACGTCCTGACTTTC. Translating it yields CASSPLGAGANVLTF.

This clone was detected many times. The chain combines TRBV11-1 with TRBJ2-2, with 14 bases lining up with TRBD2. CDR1 and CDR2 (germline): SGHAT, FQDESV (reference sequence). V lost 4 bases to trimming and J lost 7 bases; unmatched junction nucleotides: 2. This CDR3 has 15 amino acids. CDR3 sequence: CASSSGLAGVGELFF. The CDR3 DNA reads TGTGCCAGCAGCTCGGGACTAGCGGGAGTCGGGGAGCTGTTTTTT.

This clone was counted many times. The CDR3 DNA sequence: TGTGCCAGCAGTTTCGGGACAGGGTACAATGAGCAGTACTTC. Translating gives CASSFGTGYNEQYF. The rearrangement links TRBV27 to TRBJ2-7; 9 nucleotides align to TRBD1. The CDR3 spans 14 residues. CDR1 and CDR2 from the germline V gene are MNHEY and SMNVEV (reference sequence). Trimming at V came to 3 bases and at J to 7 bases, leaving 7 bases not matched to a gene.

Many counts were recorded for this clone. The rearrangement uses TRBV18 and TRBJ1-1; D is perhaps TRBD1 (6 bases). The CDR3 totals 14 residues. Germline V gene data show CDR1 as KGHSH and CDR2 as LQKENI. Trimming took off 3 bases at V and 1 base at J, with 9 bases between the two ends. The CDR3 coding sequence is TGTGCCAGCTCACCCCGGACAGAGAACACTGAAGCTTTCTTT. This sequence encodes CASSPRTENTEAFF.

The sample holds many counts of this clone. The chain couples TRBV18 to TRBJ2-3; 8 bases fit TRBD1. With V trimmed by 3 bases and J by 2 bases, 10 bases remained unmatched. The germline gives CDR1 KGHSH, CDR2 LQKENI. CDR3 length equals 17 residues. The CDR3 nucleotides read TGTGCCAGCTCACCGCAATCCGGGACAGGTCCCACAGATACGCAGTATTTT. Its translation: CASSPQSGTGPTDTQYF.

On this clone: A much larger clone differs from this one at a single base, so this may be a read error. The CDR3 DNA is TGTGCCAGCAGCTTAGAGCCGAAAGCCTCTGGAGACACCATATATTTT. Its protein product is CASSLEPKASGDTIYF. The genes are TRBV11-2 and TRBJ1-3; no reliable D call. CDR1 and CDR2 from the germline V gene are SGHAT and FQNNGV. The CDR3 has 16 residues.

This clone came up many times. This sequence joins TRBV9 and TRBJ1-3; D possibly corresponds to TRBD1 (5 bases). From germline, CDR1 is SGDLS and CDR2 YYNGEE. V gave up 4 bases and J gave up 0 bases, with 11 bases separating them. The CDR3 has 15 amino acids. CDR3 bases: TGTGCCAGCAGCACCGGACATCGCTCTGGAAACACCATATATTTT. Protein sequence: CASSTGHRSGNTIYF.

Relative to its sample, this clone is medium-sized. V and J are TRBV7-9 and TRBJ2-2; 11 nucleotides align to TRBD1. V shed 5 bases and J 5 bases; nucleotides not matched to a gene: 4. This CDR3 region has 15 residues. The V gene's germline CDR1 is SEHNR and CDR2 FQNEAQ (reference sequence). CDR3 sequence reads: CASSRDRGGTGELFF. The CDR3 DNA reads as TGTGCCAGCAGCCGGGACAGGGGGGGGACCGGGGAGCTGTTTTTT.

About this clone: Its ends do not fully match the called genes, so a read error is possible. Other DNA sequences in this sample translate to the same CDR3. The chain couples TRBV20-1 to TRBJ2-3, with 7 bases lining up with TRBD2. The CDR3 is 16 amino acids. Germline V gives CDR1 DFQATT, CDR2 SNEGSKA (reference sequence). The CDR3 is CSARSVGDYPSDTQYF. CDR3 DNA: TGTAGTGCTAGATCTGTTGGGGACTACCCTTCAGATACGCAGTATTTT.

This clone was counted ten times or more. This chain uses TRBV11-1 with TRBJ1-3; no reliable D call. The CDR3 sequence is 16 residues long. The V gene's germline CDR1 is SGHAT and CDR2 FQDESV (reference sequence). V lost 6 bases to trimming and J lost 0 bases, with 15 bases between them. The DNA of the CDR3 is TGTGCCAGCAGTCATAAATTGGGGAGCTCTGGAAACACCATATATTTT. Amino acids: CASSHKLGSSGNTIYF.

This clone turned up a few times. The chain links TRBV9 to TRBJ2-3, with TRBD2 matching over 7 bases. Germline CDR1 reads SGDLS; CDR2 reads YYNGEE. CDR3 length equals 14 residues. V shed 1 base and J 5 bases; nucleotides not matched to a gene: 4. CDR3 residues: CASSVLVAGDTQYF. The CDR3, as DNA: TGTGCCAGCAGCGTATTGGTAGCGGGAGATACGCAGTATTTT.

In this sample, this clone turned up many times. V usage is TRBV11-3 and J usage is TRBJ2-2; D remains unclear. V was cut by 5 bases and J by 6 bases, with 13 bases left in between. CDR1 and CDR2 (germline): SGHNT, YENEEA. The CDR3 is made up of 14 amino acids. Here the CDR3 DNA reads TGTGCCAGCAGCGCACAAGACATGTCCGGGGAGCTGTTTTTT. It is translated as CASSAQDMSGELFF.